Given below is one T cell receptor beta chain in context. Profiling relied on immunoSEQ multiplex PCR, and the TCRdb table lists in-frame clones only, not all of them. Of over 90,000 clones detected, around 84% appear once; the ten largest clones hold under 3%. These data come from a study of blood T cell repertoires in COVID-19. Across the study: Researchers got acute and convalescent COVID-19 samples from the United States, Italy and Spain.

Germline lookup yields CDR1 LGHDT and CDR2 YNNKEL (reference sequence). With 4 bases clipped from V and 3 bases from J, the junction kept 6 bases outside the gene matches. The CDR3 is 15 amino acids. This clonotype was obtained from a man between 45 and 60 years old with active or convalescent COVID-19. The sequenced material came from peripheral blood. The V gene is TRBV3-1 (or the pseudogene TRBV3-2), the J gene TRBJ2-5, with 9 bases lining up with TRBD1. The CDR3 protein is CASSRSWTGEETQYF. The CDR3 nucleotides read TGTGCCAGCAGCCGATCTTGGACAGGGGAAGAGACCCAGTACTTC.